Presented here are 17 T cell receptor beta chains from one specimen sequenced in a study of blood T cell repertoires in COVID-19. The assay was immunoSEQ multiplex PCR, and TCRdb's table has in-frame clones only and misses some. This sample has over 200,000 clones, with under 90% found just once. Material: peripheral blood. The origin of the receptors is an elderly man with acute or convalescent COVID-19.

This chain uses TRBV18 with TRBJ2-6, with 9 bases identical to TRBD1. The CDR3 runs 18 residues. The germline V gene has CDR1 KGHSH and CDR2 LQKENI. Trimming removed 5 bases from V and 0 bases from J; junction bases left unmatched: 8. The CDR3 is CASSLRTGVGSGANVLTF. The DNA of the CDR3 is TGTGCCAGCTCATTACGGACAGGGGTGGGCTCTGGGGCCAACGTCCTGACTTTC.

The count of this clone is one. Here the CDR3 DNA reads TGTGCCAGCAGCCTAGGACAGGGGGTATATGGCTACACCTTC. Translated, it gives CASSLGQGVYGYTF. The chain links TRBV5-6 to TRBJ1-2, with 10 bases that match TRBD1. V was pared by 4 bases and J by 5 bases, with 5 bases of the junction left unmatched. Germline loops: CDR1 SGHDT, CDR2 YYEEEE. The CDR3 covers 14 residues.

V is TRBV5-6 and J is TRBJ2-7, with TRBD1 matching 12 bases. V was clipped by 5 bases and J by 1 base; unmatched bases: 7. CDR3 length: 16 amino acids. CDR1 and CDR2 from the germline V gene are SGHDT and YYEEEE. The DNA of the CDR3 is TGTGCCAGCAGTAGGGACAGGGGGCTGACGTCCTACGAGCAGTACGTC. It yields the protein CASSRDRGLTSYEQYV.

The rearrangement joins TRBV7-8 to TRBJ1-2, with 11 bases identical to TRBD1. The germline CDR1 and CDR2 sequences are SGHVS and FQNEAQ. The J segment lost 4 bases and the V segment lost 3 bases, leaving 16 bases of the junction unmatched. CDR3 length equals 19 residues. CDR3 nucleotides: TGTGCCAGCAGCTTTGTTACATTGCGGGACAGGGGGTTTATCTATGGCTACACCTTC. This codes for CASSFVTLRDRGFIYGYTF.

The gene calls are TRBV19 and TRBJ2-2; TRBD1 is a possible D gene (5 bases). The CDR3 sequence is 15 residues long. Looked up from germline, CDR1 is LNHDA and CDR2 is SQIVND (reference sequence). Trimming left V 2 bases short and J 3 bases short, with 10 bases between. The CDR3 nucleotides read TGTGCCAGTAGTATACCAGGGTCCCACACCGGGGAGCTGTTTTTT. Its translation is CASSIPGSHTGELFF. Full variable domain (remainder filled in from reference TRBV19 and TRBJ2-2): DGGITQSPKYLFRKEGQNVTLSCEQNLNHDAMYWYRQDPGQGLRLIYYSQIVNDFQKGDIAEGYSVSREKKESFPLTVTSAQKNPTAFYLCASSIPGSHTGELFFGEGSRLTVL.

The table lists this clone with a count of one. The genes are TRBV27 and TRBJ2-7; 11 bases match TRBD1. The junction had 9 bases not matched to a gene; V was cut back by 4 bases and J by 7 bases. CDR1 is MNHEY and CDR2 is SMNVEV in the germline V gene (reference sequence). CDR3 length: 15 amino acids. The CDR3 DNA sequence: TGTGCCAGCAGTTCCGGGACAGGGGGTGGGAATGAGCAGTACTTC. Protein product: CASSSGTGGGNEQYF.

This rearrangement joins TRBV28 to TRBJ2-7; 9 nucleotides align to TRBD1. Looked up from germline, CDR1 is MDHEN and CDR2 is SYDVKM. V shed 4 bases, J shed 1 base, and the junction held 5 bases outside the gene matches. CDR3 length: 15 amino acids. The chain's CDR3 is CASSSSGTGSYEQYF. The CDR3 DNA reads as TGTGCCAGCAGTTCCTCCGGGACAGGGTCCTACGAGCAGTACTTC.

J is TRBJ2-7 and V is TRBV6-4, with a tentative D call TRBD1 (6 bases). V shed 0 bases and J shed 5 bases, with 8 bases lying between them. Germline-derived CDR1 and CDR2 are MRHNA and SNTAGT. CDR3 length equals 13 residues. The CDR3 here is CASSDSEGDEQYV. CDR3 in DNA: TGTGCCAGCAGTGACTCTGAGGGGGACGAGCAGTACGTC.

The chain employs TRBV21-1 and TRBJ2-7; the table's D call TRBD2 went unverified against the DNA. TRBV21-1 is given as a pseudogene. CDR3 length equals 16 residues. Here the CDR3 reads CASSKGKGEHSYEQYV. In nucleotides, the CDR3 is TGTGCCAGCAGCAAAGGTAAAGGAGAGCATTCCTACGAGCAGTACGTC.

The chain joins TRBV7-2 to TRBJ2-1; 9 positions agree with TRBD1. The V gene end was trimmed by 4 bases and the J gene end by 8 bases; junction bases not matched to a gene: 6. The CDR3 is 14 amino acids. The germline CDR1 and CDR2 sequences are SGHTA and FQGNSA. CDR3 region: CASSSQGAGDEQFF. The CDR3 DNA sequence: TGTGCCAGCAGCTCACAGGGGGCCGGAGATGAGCAGTTCTTC.

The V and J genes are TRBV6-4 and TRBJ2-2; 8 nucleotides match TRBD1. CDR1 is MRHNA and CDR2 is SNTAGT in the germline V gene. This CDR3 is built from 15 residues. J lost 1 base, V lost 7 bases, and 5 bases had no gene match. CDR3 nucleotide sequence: TGTGCCAGCAAGAAACAGGGGGGGAACACCGGGGAGCTGTTTTTT. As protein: CASKKQGGNTGELFF.

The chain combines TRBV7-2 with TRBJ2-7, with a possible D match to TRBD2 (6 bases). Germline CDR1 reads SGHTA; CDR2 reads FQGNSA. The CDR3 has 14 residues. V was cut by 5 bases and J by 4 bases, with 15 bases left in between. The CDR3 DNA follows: TGTGCCAGCAGCCGGGCCTCGGAGGGGTACGAGCAGTACTTC. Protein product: CASSRASEGYEQYF. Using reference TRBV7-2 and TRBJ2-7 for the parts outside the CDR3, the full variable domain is GAGVSQSPSNKVTEKGKDVELRCDPISGHTALYWYRQSLGQGLEFLIYFQGNSAPDKSGLPSDRFSAERTGGSVSTLTIQRTQQEDSAVYLCASSRASEGYEQYFGPGTRLTVT.

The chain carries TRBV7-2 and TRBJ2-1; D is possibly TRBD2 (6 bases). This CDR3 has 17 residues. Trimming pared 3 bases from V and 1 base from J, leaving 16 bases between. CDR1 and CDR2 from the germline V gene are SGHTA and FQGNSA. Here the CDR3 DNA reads TGTGCCAGCAGCTTTCCCCCGGGTGGGACTTCCTACAATGAGCAGTTCTTC. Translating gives CASSFPPGGTSYNEQFF.

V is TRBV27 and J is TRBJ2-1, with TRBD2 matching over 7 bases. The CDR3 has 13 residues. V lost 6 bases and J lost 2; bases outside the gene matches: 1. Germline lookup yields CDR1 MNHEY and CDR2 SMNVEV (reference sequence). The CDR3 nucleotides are TGTGCCAGCAGGGGGGGGGCCTACAATGAGCAGTTCTTC. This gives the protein CASRGGAYNEQFF.

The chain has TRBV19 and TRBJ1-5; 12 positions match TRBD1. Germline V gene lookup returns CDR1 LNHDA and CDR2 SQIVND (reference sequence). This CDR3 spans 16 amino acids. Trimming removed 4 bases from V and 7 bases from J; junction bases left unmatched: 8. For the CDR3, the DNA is TGTGCCAGTAGTAGACAGGGACAGGGGGCGCAACAGCCCCAGCATTTT. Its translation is CASSRQGQGAQQPQHF. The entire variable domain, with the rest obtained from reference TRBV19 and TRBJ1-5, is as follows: DGGITQSPKYLFRKEGQNVTLSCEQNLNHDAMYWYRQDPGQGLRLIYYSQIVNDFQKGDIAEGYSVSREKKESFPLTVTSAQKNPTAFYLCASSRQGQGAQQPQHFGDGTRLSIL.

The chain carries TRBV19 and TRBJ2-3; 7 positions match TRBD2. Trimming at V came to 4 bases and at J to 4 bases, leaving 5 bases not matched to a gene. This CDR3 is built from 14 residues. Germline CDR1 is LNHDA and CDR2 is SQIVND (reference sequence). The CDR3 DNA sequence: TGTGCCAGTAGTAACGGGGGGAATGCAGATACGCAGTATTTT. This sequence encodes CASSNGGNADTQYF.

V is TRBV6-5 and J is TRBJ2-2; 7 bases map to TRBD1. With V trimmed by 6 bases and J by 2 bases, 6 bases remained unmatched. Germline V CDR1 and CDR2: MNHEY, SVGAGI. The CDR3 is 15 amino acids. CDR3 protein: CASSRGTDNTGELFF. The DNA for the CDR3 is TGTGCCAGCAGCCGAGGGACAGATAACACCGGGGAGCTGTTTTTT.